This is a list of T cell receptor beta chains from one sample in a study of T-cell reconstitution after alpha-beta-depleted transplantation in children. TCRdb reanalysed the PCR reads using MiXCR and keeps one entry per CDR3 protein. This sample has 600,000 or so distinct CDR3 sequences, with under 25% found just once. The sequencing used PBMCs, mostly from graft donor cells, collected 360 days after TCRalphabeta/CD19-depleted stem cell transplant. Receptors were obtained from a boy younger than two who had a stem cell transplant for acute myeloid leukemia, so the T cells may come from the graft donor. The CDR3 runs from the conserved cysteine through the conserved F or W. A D gene is named only where the DNA matches it firmly. Rows give clone size only sometimes, using once, few, many, or a class for an expanded clone.

D,J,V,size,CDR3,DNA
-,TRBJ2-2,TRBV20-1,-,CSARGGSLNTGELFF,TGCAGTGCTAGAGGAGGGTCTTTGAACACCGGGGAGCTGTTTTTT
-,TRBJ1-6,TRBV28,many,CASSWVRSPLHF,TGTGCCAGCAGTTGGGTGCGTTCACCCCTCCACTTT
-,TRBJ2-1,TRBV3-1,few,CASSQRLVAEQFF,TGTGCCAGCAGCCAACGCCTGGTAGCGGAGCAGTTCTTC
TRBD2,TRBJ2-1,TRBV20-1,few,CSAIAGGADHFNEQFF,TGCAGTGCTATAGCCGGGGGGGCCGACCACTTCAATGAGCAGTTCTTC
-,TRBJ2-5,TRBV6-5,many,CASSPEYQETQYF,TGTGCCAGCAGTCCGGAGTACCAAGAGACCCAGTACTTC
TRBD2,TRBJ2-3,TRBV12-3/TRBV12-4,-,CASSLGLAGGYTDTQYF,TGTGCCAGCAGTTTAGGACTAGCGGGGGGGTACACAGATACGCAGTATTTT
-,TRBJ2-5,TRBV12-5,-,CAGPGQETQYF,TGTGCTGGGCCAGGGCAGGAGACCCAGTACTTC
-,TRBJ1-4,TRBV5-1,-,CASSPLGPAVNEKLFF,TGCGCCAGCAGCCCACTAGGCCCAGCTGTTAATGAAAAACTGTTTTTT
TRBD1,TRBJ1-4,TRBV12-3/TRBV12-4,few,CASSLLAGGEKLFF,TGTGCCAGCAGTTTATTGGCAGGGGGTGAAAAACTGTTTTTT
TRBD1,TRBJ2-7,TRBV29-1,few,CSVAQGGPYEQYF,TGCAGCGTTGCACAGGGGGGACCCTACGAGCAGTACTTC
-,TRBJ2-1,TRBV6-5,few,CASSSPGAAYNEQFF,TGTGCCAGCAGTTCGCCAGGGGCCGCCTACAATGAGCAGTTCTTC
-,TRBJ1-2,TRBV5-1,once,CASSQEQGIVRGYTF,TGCGCCAGCAGCCAGGAGCAGGGGATAGTTCGAGGCTACACCTTC
-,TRBJ2-1,TRBV5-6,-,CASNPPDNEQFF,TGTGCCAGCAACCCCCCTGACAATGAGCAGTTCTTC
-,TRBJ2-7,TRBV24-1,-,CATSDSHGDSYEQYF,TGTGCCACCAGTGATTCACACGGTGACTCCTACGAGCAGTACTTC
TRBD1,TRBJ2-5,TRBV5-1,few,CASSLSQGARETQYF,TGCGCCAGCAGCTTGTCACAGGGGGCAAGAGAGACCCAGTACTTC
-,TRBJ2-3,TRBV12-3/TRBV12-4,many,CASSLTFVPDTQYF,TGTGCCAGCAGTTTAACATTCGTCCCAGATACGCAGTATTTT
-,TRBJ2-3,TRBV20-1,-,CSARGWVVQDTQYF,TGCAGTGCTAGAGGGTGGGTAGTACAGGATACGCAGTATTTT
-,TRBJ1-4,TRBV12-3/TRBV12-4,-,CASSLIGNEKLFF,TGTGCCAGCAGTTTAATTGGGAATGAAAAACTGTTTTTT
-,TRBJ2-5,TRBV6-1,few,CASRTTREGDKTQYF,TGTGCCAGCAGAACCACACGTGAGGGTGACAAGACCCAGTACTTC
-,TRBJ1-6,TRBV20-1,many,CSARVGPRDSPLHF,TGCAGTGCTAGGGTGGGGCCCCGAGATTCACCCCTCCACTTT